This T cell receptor beta chain was captured in a study of PD-1 blockade in classical Hodgkin lymphoma. General study points: Unlike CD8+ TCR diversity, which did not rise significantly by C4D1, CD4+ TCR diversity did. Complete responders had baseline diversity similar to newly diagnosed patients. A reduction in baseline TCR diversity was reportedly seen in newly diagnosed patients relative to healthy donors.

Generated by immunoSEQ multiplex PCR, the TCRdb table keeps only in-frame clones and is missing some. The table includes approximately 20,000 clones, 83% detected once. On this clone: As yet, its antigen is unknown.

Time point given: cycle 4 day 1 (C4D1), after 6 weeks of nivolumab. Every single patient, without exception, relapsed after autologous stem cell transplantation, and brentuximab vedotin exposure varied. Thawed PBMCs were the source of CD4+ T cells, purified by magnetic negative selection. V shed 3 bases and J shed 9 bases, with 21 bases lying between them. The CDR3 is made up of 16 amino acids. The germline V gene has CDR1 MNHNS and CDR2 SASEGT. The chain links TRBV6-1 to TRBJ2-1; tentatively, D is TRBD2 (6 bases). The receptor was isolated from a human donor with classical Hodgkin lymphoma. Sequenced here: CD4+ T cells from blood, sampled before the fourth cycle of nivolumab. The DNA of the CDR3 is TGTGCCAGCAGTGATACGGGACTCCGGATTTTCAGTGAGCAGTTCTTC. This gives the protein CASSDTGLRIFSEQFF.